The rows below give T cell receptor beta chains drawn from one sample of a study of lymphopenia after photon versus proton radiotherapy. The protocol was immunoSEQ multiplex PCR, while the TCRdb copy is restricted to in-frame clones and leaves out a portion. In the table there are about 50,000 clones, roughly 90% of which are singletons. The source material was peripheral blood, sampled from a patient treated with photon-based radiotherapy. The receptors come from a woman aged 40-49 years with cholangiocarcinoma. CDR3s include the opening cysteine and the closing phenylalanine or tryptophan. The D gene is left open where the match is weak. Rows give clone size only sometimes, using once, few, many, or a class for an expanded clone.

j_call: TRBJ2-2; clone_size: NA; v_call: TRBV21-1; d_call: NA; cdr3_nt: TGTGCCAGCAGCAAACCCCGGGACAGGGACAACACCGGGGAGCTGTTTTTT; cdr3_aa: CASSKPRDRDNTGELFF
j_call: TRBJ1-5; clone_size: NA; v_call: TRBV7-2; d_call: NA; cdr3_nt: TGTGCCAGCAGCTCTAGGGTAGGGGCGCGGGTAGGAGGCAATCAGCCCCAGCATTTT; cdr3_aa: CASSSRVGARVGGNQPQHF
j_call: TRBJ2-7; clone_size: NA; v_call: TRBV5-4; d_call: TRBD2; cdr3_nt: TGTGCCAGCAGCTTACTAGCGGGAGCCGACGAGCAGTACTTC; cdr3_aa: CASSLLAGADEQYF
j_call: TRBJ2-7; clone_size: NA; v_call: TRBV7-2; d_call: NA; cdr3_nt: TGTGCCAGCAGCTTAGAGGGTATGGTTTACGAGCAGTACTTC; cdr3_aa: CASSLEGMVYEQYF
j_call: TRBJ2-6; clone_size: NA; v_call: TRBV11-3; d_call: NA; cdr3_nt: TGTGCCAGCAGCTTGGGTGCTGGGGCCAACATCCTGACTTTC; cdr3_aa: CASSLGAGANILTF
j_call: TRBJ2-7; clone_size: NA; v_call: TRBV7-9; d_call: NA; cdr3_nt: TGTGCCAGCAGCTTAGGCGGGATACCCCCCTACGAGCAGTACTTC; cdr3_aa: CASSLGGIPPYEQYF
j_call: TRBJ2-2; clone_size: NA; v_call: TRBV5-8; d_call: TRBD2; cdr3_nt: TGTGCCAGCAGCTCCGGGACTAGCTTTGAGGGTACCGGGGAGCTGTTTTTT; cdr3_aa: CASSSGTSFEGTGELFF
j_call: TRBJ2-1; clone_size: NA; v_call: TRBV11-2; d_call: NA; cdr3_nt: TGTGCCAGCAGCTTAGAACCCCGCGGGCTTAGCCTCAATGAGCAGTTCTTC; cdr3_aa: CASSLEPRGLSLNEQFF
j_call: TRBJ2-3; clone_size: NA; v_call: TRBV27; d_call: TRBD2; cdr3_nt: TGTGCCTCCGGACTAGCGGGTTTCGGCACAGATACGCAGTATTTT; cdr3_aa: CASGLAGFGTDTQYF
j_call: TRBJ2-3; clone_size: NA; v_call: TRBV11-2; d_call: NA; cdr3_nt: TGTGCCAGCAGCATAACCGCGGGGGCCCTGGGGGCGCAGTATTTT; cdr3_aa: CASSITAGALGAQYF
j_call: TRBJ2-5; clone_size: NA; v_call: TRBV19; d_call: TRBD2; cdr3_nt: TGTGCCAGTAGTCCCCGGGGGGGGCAAGAGACCCAGTACTTC; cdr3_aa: CASSPRGGQETQYF
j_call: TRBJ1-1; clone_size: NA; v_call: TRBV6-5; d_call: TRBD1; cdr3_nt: TGTGCCAGCAGGGAACAGGGGGCCAACACTGAAGCTTTCTTT; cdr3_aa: CASREQGANTEAFF
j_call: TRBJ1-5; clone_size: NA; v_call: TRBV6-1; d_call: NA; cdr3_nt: TGTGCCAGCAATCGGGTTTTCAGCAATCAGCCCCAGCATTTT; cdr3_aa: CASNRVFSNQPQHF
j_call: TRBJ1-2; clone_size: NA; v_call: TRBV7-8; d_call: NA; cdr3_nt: TGTGCCAGCAGCCTGTCACAGGGTTCATATGGCTACACCTTC; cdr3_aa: CASSLSQGSYGYTF
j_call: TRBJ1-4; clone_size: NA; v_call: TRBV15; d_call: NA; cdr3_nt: TGTGCCACCAGCAGAGATCCTGGGATTGTGGCTAATGAAAAACTGTTTTTT; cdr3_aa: CATSRDPGIVANEKLFF
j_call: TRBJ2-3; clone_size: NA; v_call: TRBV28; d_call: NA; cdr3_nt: TGTGCCAGCAGCCCCAACGACCGAACAGATACGCAGTATTTT; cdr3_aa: CASSPNDRTDTQYF
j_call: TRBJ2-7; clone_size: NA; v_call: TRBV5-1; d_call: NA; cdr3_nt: TGCGCCAGCAGAAACAGGGATAGCTCCTACGAGCAGTACTTC; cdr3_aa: CASRNRDSSYEQYF
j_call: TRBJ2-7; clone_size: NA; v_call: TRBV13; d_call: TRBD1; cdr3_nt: TGTGCCAGCAGCTTAGGGCAGGGGGCGCGCGAGCAGTACTTC; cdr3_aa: CASSLGQGAREQYF
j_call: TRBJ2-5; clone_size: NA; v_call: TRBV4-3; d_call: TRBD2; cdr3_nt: TGCGCCAGCAGCCAAGAGTGGGGACTAGCGGGGTCCCAAGAGACCCAGTACTTC; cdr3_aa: CASSQEWGLAGSQETQYF
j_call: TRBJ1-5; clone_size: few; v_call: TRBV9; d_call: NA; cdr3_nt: TGTGCCAGCAGCGTGTCGGATGGCCGGGGGCCCCAGCATTTT; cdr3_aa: CASSVSDGRGPQHF
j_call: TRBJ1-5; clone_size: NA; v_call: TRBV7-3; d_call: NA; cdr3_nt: TGTGCCAGCAACCCCGACTGGAGGAATCCGGCGGCGAGCAATCAGCCCCAGCATTTT; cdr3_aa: CASNPDWRNPAASNQPQHF
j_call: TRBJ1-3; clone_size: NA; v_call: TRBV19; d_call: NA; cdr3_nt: TGTGCCAGTAGTATTTGGCAGGGAGCATCTGGAAACACCATATATTTT; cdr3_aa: CASSIWQGASGNTIYF
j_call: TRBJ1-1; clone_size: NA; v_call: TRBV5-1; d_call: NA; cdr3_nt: TGCGCCAGCAGCCTCAGAGGTAGGGAACAAGTGAACACTGAAGCTTTCTTT; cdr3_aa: CASSLRGREQVNTEAFF
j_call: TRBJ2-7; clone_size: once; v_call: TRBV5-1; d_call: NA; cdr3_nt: TGCGCCAGCAGCTTGGGCCAGGGGATGGGGGAGCAGTACTTC; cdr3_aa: CASSLGQGMGEQYF
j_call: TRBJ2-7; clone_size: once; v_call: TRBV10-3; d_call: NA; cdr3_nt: TGTGCCATCAGTGAAACCGGGAGCCTAGCCTACGAGCAGTACTTC; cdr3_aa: CAISETGSLAYEQYF
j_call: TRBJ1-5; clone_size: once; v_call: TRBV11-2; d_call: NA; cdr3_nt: TGTGCCAGCAGTGGACGAAATCAGCCCCAGCATTTT; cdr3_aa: CASSGRNQPQHF
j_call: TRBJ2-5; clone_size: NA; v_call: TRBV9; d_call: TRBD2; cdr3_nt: TGTGCCAGCAGCTCCGGGACTAGCGGGAAGGAGACCCAGTACTTC; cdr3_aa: CASSSGTSGKETQYF
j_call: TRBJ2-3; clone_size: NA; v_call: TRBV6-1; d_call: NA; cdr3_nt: TGTGCCAGCGGAGCCGGCGCGGGGATCACAGATACGCAGTATTTT; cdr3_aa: CASGAGAGITDTQYF
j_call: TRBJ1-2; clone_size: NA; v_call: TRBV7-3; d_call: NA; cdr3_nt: TGTGCCAGCAGCTATGACCGTCGGGGCGGCTATGGCTACACCTTC; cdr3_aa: CASSYDRRGGYGYTF
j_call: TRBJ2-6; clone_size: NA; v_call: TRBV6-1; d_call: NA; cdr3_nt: TGTGCCAGCAGTAGGGGTAGTGGGGCCAACGTCCTGACTTTC; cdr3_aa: CASSRGSGANVLTF
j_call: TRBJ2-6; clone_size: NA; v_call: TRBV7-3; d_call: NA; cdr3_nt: TGTGCCAGCAGCGCCGAAGGGAATGGGGCCAACGTCCTGACTTTC; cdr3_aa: CASSAEGNGANVLTF
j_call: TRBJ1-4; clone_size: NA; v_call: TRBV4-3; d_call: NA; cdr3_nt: TGCGCCAGCAGGCGCGTCAGCCTAGCGAATGAAAAACTGTTTTTT; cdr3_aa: CASRRVSLANEKLFF
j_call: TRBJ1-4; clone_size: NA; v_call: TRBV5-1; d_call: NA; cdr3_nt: TGCGCCAGCAGCTTGGAAGCCCGCCCGGGAACTAATGAAAAACTGTTTTTT; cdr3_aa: CASSLEARPGTNEKLFF